Sequencing of this TCR beta chain was carried out in a study of response to subunit inactivated influenza vaccine. General study points: It was suggested by the authors that few new T cells are recruited by each seasonal influenza vaccination.

V lost 0 bases to trimming and J lost 8 bases; unmatched junction nucleotides: 7. There are 15 residues in the CDR3. CDR1 and CDR2 (germline): LNHNV, YYDKDF (reference sequence). This clonotype was observed many times. No antigen is known for it. MiXCR was run by TCRdb on the RT-PCR reads, yielding one entry per CDR3 protein. The table lists about 530,000 distinct CDR3 sequences, under 15% of them singletons. Sequencing was performed on PBMCs from blood, taken roughly 47 days after vaccination. The chain employs TRBV15 and TRBJ2-1, with 7 bases lining up with TRBD2. This TCR was recovered from a man aged 50 to 60 who received an inactivated influenza vaccine. CDR3 loop: CATSREAGTEHEQFF. The CDR3 nucleotides read TGTGCCACCAGCAGAGAAGCGGGGACGGAGCATGAGCAGTTCTTC.